A selection of T cell receptor beta chains follows, all from one sample in a study of blood T cell repertoires in COVID-19. Produced via immunoSEQ multiplex PCR; TCRdb's table is partial and in-frame only. This table holds 210,000 or so clones, about 87% found once. Sequencing was carried out using PBMCs or T cells enriched from blood (not recorded which). The receptors stem from a woman aged 25 to 45 who had been exposed to COVID-19. CDR3s include the opening cysteine and the closing phenylalanine or tryptophan. Fields, in order: clone size, J gene, V gene, D gene, CDR3 DNA, CDR3 protein. D genes are given only for firm matches. Clone size is given for some rows only: seen once, a few or many times, or a class if the clone is expanded.

size: -; J: TRBJ2-7; V: TRBV7-9; D: -; DNA: TGTGCCAGCAGCTCCCCCGGGAACTCCTACGAGCAGTACTTC; CDR3: CASSSPGNSYEQYF
size: -; J: TRBJ1-5; V: TRBV18; D: -; DNA: TGTGCCAGCTCACCTGAGCCCAATCAGCCCCAGCATTTT; CDR3: CASSPEPNQPQHF
size: -; J: TRBJ2-7; V: TRBV19; D: TRBD2; DNA: TGTGCCAGTAGTCCCGGACTAGCTGGCTCCTACGAGCAGTACTTC; CDR3: CASSPGLAGSYEQYF
size: -; J: TRBJ2-7; V: TRBV11-2; D: -; DNA: TGTGCCAGCAGCCCGGGGGACGGCGAGCAGTACTTC; CDR3: CASSPGDGEQYF
size: -; J: TRBJ1-1; V: TRBV28; D: TRBD1; DNA: TGTGCCAGCAGAGGGACAGGGACCTTTGAAGCTTTCTTT; CDR3: CASRGTGTFEAFF
size: -; J: TRBJ1-4; V: TRBV19; D: -; DNA: TGTGCCAGTAGTATCTCAGGGGACGCTAATGAAAAACTGTTTTTT; CDR3: CASSISGDANEKLFF
size: -; J: TRBJ1-1; V: TRBV30; D: -; DNA: TGTGCCTGGAAGGTTCGGGGGAAGACTGAAGCTTTCTTT; CDR3: CAWKVRGKTEAFF
size: -; J: TRBJ1-1; V: TRBV4-1; D: -; DNA: TGCGCCAGCAGCCATTCACCGGTGAACACTGAAGCTTTCTTT; CDR3: CASSHSPVNTEAFF
size: -; J: TRBJ2-3; V: TRBV9; D: TRBD2; DNA: TGTGCCAGCAGCGTCTTTAGCGGGAGTTTTCGGGCAGATACGCAGTATTTT; CDR3: CASSVFSGSFRADTQYF
size: -; J: TRBJ2-5; V: TRBV4-2; D: TRBD2; DNA: TGTGCCAGCAGCCAAGAATTAGCGGGTTACCAAGAGACCCAGTACTTC; CDR3: CASSQELAGYQETQYF
size: -; J: TRBJ2-7; V: TRBV7-2; D: TRBD2; DNA: TGTGCCAGCAGCACCACGACTAGCGGGAGTGGTTACGAGCAGTACTTC; CDR3: CASSTTTSGSGYEQYF
size: -; J: TRBJ1-1; V: TRBV6-5; D: -; DNA: TGTGCCAGCAGTATCGGGACATCGAACACTGAAGCTTTCTTT; CDR3: CASSIGTSNTEAFF
size: -; J: TRBJ2-7; V: TRBV10-3; D: -; DNA: TGTGCCATCAGTGGGGGGGGTGGCAACAGGGTTTACGAGCAGTACTTC; CDR3: CAISGGGGNRVYEQYF
size: -; J: TRBJ1-4; V: TRBV5-4; D: -; DNA: TGTGCCAGCAGCTTGTCACAGGGTTCTAATGAAAAACTGTTTTTT; CDR3: CASSLSQGSNEKLFF
size: -; J: TRBJ2-7; V: TRBV7-2; D: TRBD2; DNA: TGTGCCAGCAGCTTCCTAGCGGGAGACGCGTACGAGCAGTACTTC; CDR3: CASSFLAGDAYEQYF
size: -; J: TRBJ2-1; V: TRBV4-1; D: -; DNA: TGCGCCAGCAGCCAAGTTCTTTCGTCTCCGTTCTTC; CDR3: CASSQVLSSPFF
size: -; J: TRBJ1-2; V: TRBV27; D: TRBD1; DNA: TGTGCCAGCAGTTTACGGGACAGGGGGCTTGACGGCTACACCTTC; CDR3: CASSLRDRGLDGYTF
size: -; J: TRBJ1-5; V: TRBV15; D: TRBD1; DNA: TGTGCCACCAGCAGAGATTCCCCAGGACAGGGGGGATTTCTTCAGCCCCAGCATTTT; CDR3: CATSRDSPGQGGFLQPQHF
size: few; J: TRBJ1-5; V: TRBV4-1; D: -; DNA: TGCGCCAGCAGCCAAGATAGGGGGTACCATCAGCCCCAGCATTTT; CDR3: CASSQDRGYHQPQHF
size: few; J: TRBJ1-5; V: TRBV30; D: -; DNA: TGTGCCTGGAGTCTTGCGACAAGCCATCAGCCCCAGCATTTT; CDR3: CAWSLATSHQPQHF
size: -; J: TRBJ2-2; V: TRBV2; D: TRBD1; DNA: TGTGCCAGCAGACCCGGGACAGTCAACACCGGGGAGCTGTTTTTT; CDR3: CASRPGTVNTGELFF
size: -; J: TRBJ2-4; V: TRBV28; D: TRBD1; DNA: TGTGCCAGCAGACGACAGGGAATAGCCAAAAACATTCAGTACTTC; CDR3: CASRRQGIAKNIQYF
size: -; J: TRBJ1-1; V: TRBV6-6; D: -; DNA: TGTGCCAGCAGTCGATCAAGAGGTACTGAAGCTTTCTTT; CDR3: CASSRSRGTEAFF
size: -; J: TRBJ2-1; V: TRBV27; D: -; DNA: TGTGCCAGCAGTTATTTACAGGGCGCCTACAATGAGCAGTTCTTC; CDR3: CASSYLQGAYNEQFF
size: few; J: TRBJ2-5; V: TRBV7-9; D: TRBD1; DNA: TGTGCCAGCAGCTTAGAAGGGGGCCCACAAGAGACCCAGTACTTC; CDR3: CASSLEGGPQETQYF
size: -; J: TRBJ2-1; V: TRBV6-5; D: -; DNA: TGTGCCAGCAGCCAGACAGGACCCAACTACAATGAGCAGTTCTTC; CDR3: CASSQTGPNYNEQFF
size: once; J: TRBJ1-2; V: TRBV5-1; D: -; DNA: TGCGCCAGCAGCACCGGTAGTGTCTATGGCTACACCTTC; CDR3: CASSTGSVYGYTF
size: -; J: TRBJ2-5; V: TRBV19; D: TRBD2; DNA: TGTGCCAGTAGTCCTACTAGCGCGCAAGAGACCCAGTACTTC; CDR3: CASSPTSAQETQYF
size: -; J: TRBJ2-5; V: TRBV18; D: -; DNA: TGTGCCAGCTCACCAGTACTTGGGGCACAAGAGACCCAGTACTTC; CDR3: CASSPVLGAQETQYF
size: -; J: TRBJ2-7; V: TRBV9; D: -; DNA: TGTGCCAGCAGCGTAGATCCCCAGGCCTACGAGCAGTACTTC; CDR3: CASSVDPQAYEQYF
size: -; J: TRBJ2-1; V: TRBV10-1; D: -; DNA: TGCGCCAGCAGTGAACAATTCGCTCATACCTACAATGAGCAGTTCTTC; CDR3: CASSEQFAHTYNEQFF
size: once; J: TRBJ2-4; V: TRBV10-2; D: TRBD2; DNA: TGCGCCAGCAGGACCACCAGCGGGAGGGCCTGGTACATTCAGTACTTC; CDR3: CASRTTSGRAWYIQYF
size: -; J: TRBJ2-7; V: TRBV23-1; D: -; DNA: TGCGCCAGCAGTCAATCGTGCAGGGGACACTCCTACGAGCAGTACTTC; CDR3: CASSQSCRGHSYEQYF
size: -; J: TRBJ2-1; V: TRBV6-5; D: -; DNA: TGTGCCAGCAGTTACTCGGGGACACCTAACAATGAGCAGTTCTTC; CDR3: CASSYSGTPNNEQFF
size: once; J: TRBJ2-3; V: TRBV11-2; D: -; DNA: TGTGCCAGCACCCTCAGCCGACAGAACACAGATACGCAGTATTTT; CDR3: CASTLSRQNTDTQYF
size: -; J: TRBJ2-2; V: TRBV9; D: -; DNA: TGTGCCAGCAGCGGCCCCCGAGGCCGGGGCGGGGAGCTGTTTTTT; CDR3: CASSGPRGRGGELFF
size: -; J: TRBJ2-7; V: TRBV29-1; D: -; DNA: TGCAGCGTTGCAATAGGGGTCGCCTCCTACGAGCAGTACTTC; CDR3: CSVAIGVASYEQYF
size: once; J: TRBJ1-4; V: TRBV28; D: TRBD1; DNA: TGTGCCAGCAGTTCAGGGGGTGAAGATGAAAAACTGTTTTTT; CDR3: CASSSGGEDEKLFF
size: -; J: TRBJ2-7; V: TRBV7-9; D: -; DNA: TGTGCCAGCAGCTCAACTCAGGGAAGCGCCTACGAGCAGTACTTC; CDR3: CASSSTQGSAYEQYF
size: -; J: TRBJ2-3; V: TRBV7-3; D: TRBD2; DNA: TGTGCCAGCAGCTTAACAGGCGGGAGTAATTGGGATACGCAGTATTTT; CDR3: CASSLTGGSNWDTQYF
size: -; J: TRBJ1-1; V: TRBV6-5; D: -; DNA: TGTGCCAGCAGTCCCCGCCTCACGGACACTGAAGCTTTCTTT; CDR3: CASSPRLTDTEAFF
size: -; J: TRBJ2-7; V: TRBV5-4; D: TRBD1; DNA: TGTGCCAGCAGCCCCCGGGACAGGGACGAGCAGTACTTC; CDR3: CASSPRDRDEQYF
size: -; J: TRBJ1-5; V: TRBV7-9; D: TRBD1; DNA: TGTGCCAGCAGCGAGAACAGGGGACGGGGTCAGCCCCAGCATTTT; CDR3: CASSENRGRGQPQHF
size: -; J: TRBJ2-7; V: TRBV18; D: TRBD2; DNA: TGTGCCAGCTCACAGGAAGCGGGACCCTACGAGCAGTACTTC; CDR3: CASSQEAGPYEQYF
size: -; J: TRBJ1-4; V: TRBV6-6; D: TRBD1; DNA: TGTGCCAGCAGCCTGACAGGGCCAGATGAAAAACTGTTTTTT; CDR3: CASSLTGPDEKLFF
size: -; J: TRBJ2-1; V: TRBV27; D: TRBD2; DNA: TGTGCCAGCAGTTTATTGGCGGGAGGGCCTCTCTCGGGTAATGAGCAGTTCTTC; CDR3: CASSLLAGGPLSGNEQFF
size: -; J: TRBJ2-7; V: TRBV18; D: TRBD1; DNA: TGTGCCAGCTCACCAACCACGGGACAGGGCTACGAGCAGTACTTC; CDR3: CASSPTTGQGYEQYF
size: -; J: TRBJ2-1; V: TRBV5-4; D: TRBD2; DNA: TGTGCCAACGGGGACTACCGGGGCTACAATGAGCAGTTCTTC; CDR3: CANGDYRGYNEQFF
size: once; J: TRBJ2-3; V: TRBV28; D: TRBD2; DNA: TGTGCCAGCAGAAATCGGGGGCTAGCGGGAGGGTTAGATACGCAGTATTTT; CDR3: CASRNRGLAGGLDTQYF
size: -; J: TRBJ2-2; V: TRBV5-1; D: TRBD1; DNA: TGCGCCAGCAGCTCCGGCGCAGGACAGGCGTACACCGGGGAGCTGTTTTTT; CDR3: CASSSGAGQAYTGELFF
size: once; J: TRBJ1-4; V: TRBV4-2; D: -; DNA: TGTGCCAGCAGCCAAGATGATGCGTCGCGGACTAATGAAAAACTGTTTTTT; CDR3: CASSQDDASRTNEKLFF
size: -; J: TRBJ1-1; V: TRBV5-6; D: -; DNA: TGTGCCAGCAGCCCCTACCCCGCAGGGAACACTGAAGCTTTCTTT; CDR3: CASSPYPAGNTEAFF
size: -; J: TRBJ2-5; V: TRBV30; D: -; DNA: TGTGCCTGGAAATTATCCCCCCGCCAAGAGACCCAGTACTTC; CDR3: CAWKLSPRQETQYF